This TCR beta chain was profiled in a study of Graves' ophthalmopathy and Graves' hyperthyroidism (dated by TCRdb to 2017 to 2018). About the full investigation: Peripheral blood samples were taken at the time of initial diagnosis, before any treatment was given. The study used signatures of the TCR beta repertoire to tell Graves' ophthalmopathy apart from Graves' hyperthyroidism and to predict which patients would progress to ophthalmopathy. In total, 135 blood samples were TCR-sequenced: around 42 ophthalmopathy, 80 or so hyperthyroidism and some 17 hyperthyroidism-to-ophthalmopathy patients. To explore V-J signatures that separate ophthalmopathy from hyperthyroidism, a discovery set of around 97 patients was enrolled, consisting of under 50 with ophthalmopathy and roughly 59 with stable hyperthyroidism. An independent validation cohort was composed of some 18 hyperthyroidism patients and around 16 patients who later progressed from hyperthyroidism to ophthalmopathy. T-cell repertoires of thyroid tissue and blood were compared in five or six hyperthyroidism patients. After sampling, hyperthyroidism patients received methimazole starting at 30 mg daily, and ophthalmopathy patients received high-dose intravenous methylprednisolone. Study-wide conclusions, independent of this receptor: Most of the expanded thyroid clonotypes with a frequency above 0.001 were also detected in blood, and it was suggested that the thyroid immune response may be reflected by blood repertoires. In cross-validation, the 13-signature model distinguished ophthalmopathy from stable hyperthyroidism with 87.88% sensitivity and approximately 81% specificity, while in the test set the corresponding values were around 79% and 71%. No statistical method was used to set the sample size in advance, and the investigators knew which group each participant was assigned to. In validation, the model predicted ophthalmopathy progression with about 71% sensitivity and around 72% specificity; about a dozen predicted patients were CT-confirmed with GO in a median of roughly 6.8 months.

This clonotype was recorded many times. Its cognate antigen has yet to be identified. Base qualities are not recorded, but no much larger clone differs from it by a single base. Stable hyperthyroidism was defined as no progression to ophthalmopathy within 18 months of follow-up. Patients with hyperthyroidism were aged 18 to 65 years, had been newly diagnosed, and had a disease duration of less than 2 months. Patients with other autoimmune diseases, uncontrolled infections, pregnancy or lactation were excluded from the study. Diagnosis was based on clinical symptoms, serum thyroxine, TRAb, thyroid ultrasound and orbital computed tomography. Ficoll-Paque density gradient centrifugation was used to isolate PBMCs from around 10 ml of fresh peripheral blood. Total RNA was extracted with Trizol reagent and quality-checked on an Agilent 2100 Bioanalyzer. For repertoire sequencing, TCR beta CDR3 regions were amplified from RNA transcripts. The first round was an RT-PCR using HTBI primers with the Qiagen OneStep RT-PCR kit, and this first round was followed by a second-round multiplex PCR, then size selection and purification. The libraries underwent paired-end sequencing with 100 bp reads on an Illumina HiSeq2000. As for how the authors treated the data: SOAPnuke was used to process the reads, removing any read that contained adapters or uncalled bases, had a mean Phred below 15, or lacked an exact match to the constant primer or identifier. High-quality paired reads were merged with COPE v1.2.5. Each unique nucleotide sequence was defined as a clonotype, and clonotypes were aligned to IMGT TRB V, D and J references with MiTCR v1.1. The analysis was limited to V-J combinations with a frequency above 0.0001, which together covered 98% to 99.2% of repertoires. A TCR clonal expansion and chaos score per V-J combination was defined as the ratio of F50 clonal expansion to chaos observed in the TCRdist matrix. Welch's t-statistics and random forest were used to reduce features to about 13 V-J combinations, which were fed into a naive Bayes classifier. Thyroid-blood repertoire similarity was quantified with the Morisita-Horn index. TCRdb applied fastp at Q25 and MiXCR to the public reads, then kept only in-frame beta chains. Rows are unified per CDR3 protein, each entry keeping the most common DNA and genes. TCRdb, not the authors, supplied the V and J calls. The sample contains roughly 400,000 distinct CDR3 sequences, 17% of them found a single time. About 2.4% of the sample is in the top ten clones.

Including the terminal cysteine and phenylalanine, the CDR3 comprises 14 residues. Only CDR3 DNA remains: 42 bases, in frame from the first base. For CDR1 and CDR2, the germline V gene lists ENHRY and SYGVKD. For this chain, trimming is 7 bases at the V end and 1 base at the J end, and the number of junction bases without a gene match is 6. The TCR comes from an adult woman with stable Graves' hyperthyroidism. The rearranged chain carries TRBV10-3 and TRBJ2-7; TRBD2 aligns with 8 central bases. Sequencing was done on a sample of peripheral blood. The CDR3 protein: CAINSGSGSYEQYF. In nucleotide form, the sequence is TGTGCCATCAACAGCGGGAGTGGGTCCTACGAGCAGTACTTC.